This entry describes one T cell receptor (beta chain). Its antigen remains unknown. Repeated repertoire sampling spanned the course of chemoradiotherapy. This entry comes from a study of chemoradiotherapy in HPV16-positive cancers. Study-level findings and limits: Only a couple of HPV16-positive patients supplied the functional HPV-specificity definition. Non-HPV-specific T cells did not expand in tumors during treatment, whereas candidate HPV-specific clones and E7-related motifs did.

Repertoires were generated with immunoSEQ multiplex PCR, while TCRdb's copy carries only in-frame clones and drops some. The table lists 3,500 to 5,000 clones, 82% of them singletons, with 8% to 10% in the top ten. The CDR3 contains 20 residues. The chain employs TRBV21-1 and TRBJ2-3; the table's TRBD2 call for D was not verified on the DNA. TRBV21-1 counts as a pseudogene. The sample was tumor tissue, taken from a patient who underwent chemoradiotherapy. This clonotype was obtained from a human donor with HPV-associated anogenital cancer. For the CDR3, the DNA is TGTGCCAGCAGCAAATTAACGTGCGGGACCCATTCGAATAGCACAGATACGCAGTATTTT. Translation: CASSKLTCGTHSNSTDTQYF.